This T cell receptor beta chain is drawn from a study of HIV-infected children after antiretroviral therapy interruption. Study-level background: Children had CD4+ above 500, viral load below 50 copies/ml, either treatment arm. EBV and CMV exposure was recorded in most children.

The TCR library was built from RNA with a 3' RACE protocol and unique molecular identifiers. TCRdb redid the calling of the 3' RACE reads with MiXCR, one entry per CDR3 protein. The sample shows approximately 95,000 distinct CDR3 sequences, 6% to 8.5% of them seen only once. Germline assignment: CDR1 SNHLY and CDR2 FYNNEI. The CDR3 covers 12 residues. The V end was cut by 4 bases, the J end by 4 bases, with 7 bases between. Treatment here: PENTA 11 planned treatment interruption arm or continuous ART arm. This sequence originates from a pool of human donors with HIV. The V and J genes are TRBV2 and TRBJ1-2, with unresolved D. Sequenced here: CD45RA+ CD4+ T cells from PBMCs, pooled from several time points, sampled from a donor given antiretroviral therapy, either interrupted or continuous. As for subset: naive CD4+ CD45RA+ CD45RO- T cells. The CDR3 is CASSAQTYGYTF. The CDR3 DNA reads TGTGCCAGCAGTGCACAGACCTATGGCTACACCTTC.